This is a list of T cell receptor beta chains from one sample in a study of T cell responses to AZD1222 COVID-19 vaccine. Produced via immunoSEQ multiplex PCR; TCRdb's table is partial and in-frame only. The table records about 120,000 clones, roughly 90% of them present only once. The sequenced sample was peripheral blood, obtained on day 0 of AZD1222 vaccination. These receptors all come from an adult in good health. Each CDR3 is given with its conserved first and last residue. Fields, in order: V gene, D gene, J gene, clone size, CDR3 DNA, CDR3 protein. D genes are given only for firm matches. Some rows have no size entry. The others give once, few or many, or a class for an expanded clone.

V: TRBV5-1; D: TRBD1; J: TRBJ1-2; size: .; DNA: TGCGCCAGCAGCTTGTATGGACAGGATAACGGCTACACCTTC; CDR3: CASSLYGQDNGYTF
V: TRBV5-6; D: TRBD1; J: TRBJ1-2; size: once; DNA: TGTGCCAGCAGCGACGAAGGGGGCCTCGACTATGGCTACACCTTC; CDR3: CASSDEGGLDYGYTF
V: TRBV5-1; D: .; J: TRBJ2-7; size: many; DNA: TGCGCCAGCAGCCCTAGGGTTGGTAGCGCCTCCTACGAGCAGTACTTC; CDR3: CASSPRVGSASYEQYF
V: TRBV28; D: .; J: TRBJ1-2; size: .; DNA: TGTGCCAGCAGTTCCGGACAGTCCCGGGGTGGCTACACCTTC; CDR3: CASSSGQSRGGYTF
V: TRBV6-5; D: .; J: TRBJ1-1; size: .; DNA: TGTGCCAGCAGTTGGACTGAAGTGAACACTGAAGCTTTCTTT; CDR3: CASSWTEVNTEAFF
V: TRBV6-2/TRBV6-3; D: .; J: TRBJ2-6; size: .; DNA: TGTGCCAGCAGTTTTCACAGGGACTCTGGGGCCAACGTCCTGACTTTC; CDR3: CASSFHRDSGANVLTF
V: TRBV29-1; D: .; J: TRBJ2-7; size: .; DNA: TGCAGCGTGAACTTTCTCTCCTACGAGCAGTACTTC; CDR3: CSVNFLSYEQYF
V: TRBV5-5; D: TRBD1; J: TRBJ1-5; size: .; DNA: TGTGCCAGCAGCTCACAGGGGAGGATAGGTCAGCCCCAGCATTTT; CDR3: CASSSQGRIGQPQHF
V: TRBV28; D: TRBD1; J: TRBJ1-4; size: .; DNA: TGTGCCAGCAGGACACAGGGGGCCGGGGAAAAACTGTTTTTT; CDR3: CASRTQGAGEKLFF
V: TRBV28; D: .; J: TRBJ1-1; size: once; DNA: TGTGCCAGCAGTTTGGGAGACGCAGTCGAGACTGAAGCTTTCTTT; CDR3: CASSLGDAVETEAFF
V: TRBV10-1; D: .; J: TRBJ2-2; size: .; DNA: TGCGCCAGCAGGCAGGGGTCGAACACCGGGGAGCTGTTTTTT; CDR3: CASRQGSNTGELFF
V: TRBV2; D: .; J: TRBJ1-1; size: .; DNA: TGTGCCAGCAGTGTGGACAGCGGAGCTTTCTTT; CDR3: CASSVDSGAFF
V: TRBV4-1; D: .; J: TRBJ1-2; size: .; DNA: TGCGCCAGCAGCCAAGATTTAAGCAAGGAATGGTATGGCTACACCTTC; CDR3: CASSQDLSKEWYGYTF
V: TRBV28; D: .; J: TRBJ2-7; size: .; DNA: TGTGCCAGCAGACGGATATCTTCGGGGGCCTACGAGCAGTACTTC; CDR3: CASRRISSGAYEQYF
V: TRBV29-1; D: .; J: TRBJ2-5; size: .; DNA: TGCAGCGTCAGGGGGGGGTTTGCAGAGACCCAGTACTTC; CDR3: CSVRGGFAETQYF
V: TRBV3-1/TRBV3-2; D: .; J: TRBJ1-2; size: .; DNA: TGTGCCAGCAGCCAAGATCAAGGGCCGGGTGGCTACACCTTC; CDR3: CASSQDQGPGGYTF
V: TRBV7-2; D: .; J: TRBJ2-7; size: .; DNA: TGTGCCAGCAGCATGAGCGGCCCTAGCTCCTACGAGCAGTACTTC; CDR3: CASSMSGPSSYEQYF
V: TRBV5-1; D: .; J: TRBJ1-2; size: .; DNA: TGCGCCAGCAGCTTGTGGGGGACTAACTATGGCTACACCTTC; CDR3: CASSLWGTNYGYTF
V: TRBV5-1; D: .; J: TRBJ1-2; size: .; DNA: TGCGCCAGCAGCCCACTAAGGGCGGGGGGCTACACCTTC; CDR3: CASSPLRAGGYTF
V: TRBV27; D: .; J: TRBJ2-7; size: .; DNA: TGTGCCAGCAGTTTAGTTTGGACAGCCGCTTACGAGCAGTACTTC; CDR3: CASSLVWTAAYEQYF
V: TRBV7-9; D: .; J: TRBJ1-6; size: .; DNA: TGTGCCAGCAGTCCGGAGTCTAGGTCACCCCTCCACTTT; CDR3: CASSPESRSPLHF
V: TRBV18; D: .; J: TRBJ1-2; size: once; DNA: TGTGCCAGCTCACCACCGGCAGGGAACTATGGCTACACCTTC; CDR3: CASSPPAGNYGYTF
V: TRBV7-2; D: .; J: TRBJ2-1; size: .; DNA: TGTGCCAGCAGCCTACAACCTCTCAGCGGGTACAACAATGAGCAGTTCTTC; CDR3: CASSLQPLSGYNNEQFF